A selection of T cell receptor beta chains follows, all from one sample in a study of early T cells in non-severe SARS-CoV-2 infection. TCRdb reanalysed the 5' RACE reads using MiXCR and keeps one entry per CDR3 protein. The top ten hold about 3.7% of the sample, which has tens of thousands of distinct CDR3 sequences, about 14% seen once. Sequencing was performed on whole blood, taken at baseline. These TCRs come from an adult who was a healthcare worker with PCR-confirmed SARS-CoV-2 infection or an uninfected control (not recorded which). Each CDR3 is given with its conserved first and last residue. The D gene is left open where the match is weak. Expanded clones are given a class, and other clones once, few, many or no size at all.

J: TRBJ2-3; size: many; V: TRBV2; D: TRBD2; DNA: TGTGCCAGTAATAGCGGGACCCGCACAGATACGCAGTATTTT; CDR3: CASNSGTRTDTQYF
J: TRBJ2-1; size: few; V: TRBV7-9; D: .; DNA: TGTGCCAGCAGCTTAGCAGGGGAGCAGTTCTTC; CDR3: CASSLAGEQFF
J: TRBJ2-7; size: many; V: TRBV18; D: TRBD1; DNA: TGTGCCAGCTCGCCCGGGACAGGGAGATCCTACGAGCAGTACTTC; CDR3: CASSPGTGRSYEQYF
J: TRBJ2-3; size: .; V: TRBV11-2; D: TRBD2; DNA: TGTGCCAGCAGCACTCCGGGACTAGCGGGGGGTCCAGGGGATACGCAGTATTTT; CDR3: CASSTPGLAGGPGDTQYF
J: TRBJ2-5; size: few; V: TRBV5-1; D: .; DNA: TGCGCCAGCACCTCCATGGCCCAAGAGACCCAGTACTTC; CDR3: CASTSMAQETQYF
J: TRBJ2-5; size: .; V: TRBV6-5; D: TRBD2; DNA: TGTGCCAGCAGACTAGCGGGCCAAGAGACCCAGTACTTC; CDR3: CASRLAGQETQYF
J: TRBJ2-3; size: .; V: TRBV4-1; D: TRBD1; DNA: TGCGCCAGCAGCCAAGATCGGGGACAGGTTACGCAGTATTTT; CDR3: CASSQDRGQVTQYF
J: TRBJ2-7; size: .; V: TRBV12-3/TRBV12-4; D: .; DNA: TGTGCCAGCAGTTCACGGTACGGGCGGGCAAACTACGAGCAGTACTTC; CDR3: CASSSRYGRANYEQYF
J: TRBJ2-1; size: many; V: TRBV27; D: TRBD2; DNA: TGTGTGACTAGCGGGTTGAGCTCCTACAATGAGCAGTTCTTC; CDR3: CVTSGLSSYNEQFF
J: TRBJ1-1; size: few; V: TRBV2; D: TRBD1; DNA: TGTGCCAGCAGCTCCGACAGGGTGGGGAACACTGAAGCTTTCTTT; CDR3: CASSSDRVGNTEAFF
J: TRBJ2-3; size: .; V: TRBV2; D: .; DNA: TGTGCCAGCAGCGTGGAGCCGCCAGATACGCAGTATTTT; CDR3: CASSVEPPDTQYF
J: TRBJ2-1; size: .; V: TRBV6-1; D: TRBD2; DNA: TGTGCCAGTTCCACTAGCGGGAATTACAATGAGCAGTTCTTC; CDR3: CASSTSGNYNEQFF
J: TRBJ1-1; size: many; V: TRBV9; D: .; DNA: TGTGCCAGCAGCACGGGACAGAACACTGAAGCTTTCTTT; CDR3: CASSTGQNTEAFF
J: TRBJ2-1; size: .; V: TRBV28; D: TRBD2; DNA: TGTGCCAGCAGTTGGGCCCCCGGGACTAGTAATGGGTATGAGCAGTTCTTC; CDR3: CASSWAPGTSNGYEQFF
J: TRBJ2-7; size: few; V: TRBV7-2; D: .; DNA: TGTGCCAGCAGCCCCGGGGGATGGTTCTACGAGCAGTACTTC; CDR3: CASSPGGWFYEQYF
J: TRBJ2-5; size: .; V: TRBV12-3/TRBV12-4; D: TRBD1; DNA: TGTGCCAGCAGCGGACAGGTACAAGAGACCCAGTACTTC; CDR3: CASSGQVQETQYF